This TCR beta chain was sequenced during a study of vaccination effects on CD4 cells after COVID-19. Looking at the study overall: The cohort was immunized with two doses of either the BNT162b2 or mRNA-1273 vaccine. Study observations and caveats: Marked contraction was observed in infection-induced and vaccine-induced clones late after vaccination.

Viral peptide pool expansion of antigen-specific CD4+ T cells preceded sequencing in the ViraFEST assay. Culturing for around ten days preceded CD4+ T cell isolation. Absence of prior SARS-CoV-2 infection characterized the vaccine recipients, who showed negative nucleocapsid antibodies. V shed 1 base and J 12 bases; nucleotides not matched to a gene: 5. From germline, CDR1 is SGHDN and CDR2 FVKESK. This CDR3 is 12 amino acids long. Some clones are missing from TCRdb's copy, which holds only in-frame ones; the method was immunoSEQ multiplex PCR. The sample carries about 24,000 clones, roughly three quarters recorded once. With respect to this clone: Its cognate antigen is unknown.

This sequence was found in a human donor who received a COVID-19 vaccine. V is TRBV14 and J is TRBJ1-2; 7 nucleotides match TRBD1. The material was CD4+ T cells from PBMCs cultured with HCoV-NL63 spike peptides, obtained before COVID-19 vaccination. The CDR3 spells CASSQGTGVNTF. CDR3 DNA sequence: TGTGCCAGCAGCCAAGGCACAGGGGTCAACACCTTC.